A selection of T cell receptor beta chains follows, all from one sample in a study of beta chain features in type 1 diabetes. Libraries were prepared by immunoSEQ multiplex PCR; TCRdb keeps only in-frame clonotypes and omits some of them. The data hold about 930,000 clones, with 17% observed a single time. Sequencing was done on a sample of naive CD4+ T cells from blood. The receptor source for this set is a woman aged 18-35 years in good health. The CDR3 runs from the conserved cysteine through the conserved F or W. The D gene is left open where the match is weak. Clone size is shown for a subset of rows, as once, few, many or a class of expanded clone.

-	TRBD2	15	TRBV15	TRBJ2-5	TGTGCCACCAGCAATGGGGGGGAGCGGGGTGGGACCCAGTACTTC	CATSNGGERGGTQYF
few	TRBD2	17	TRBV4-3	TRBJ2-4	TGCGCCAGCAGCCAAGATCTTGGGAGGGACTTGGAAAACATTCAGTACTTC	CASSQDLGRDLENIQYF
few	-	11	TRBV5-1	TRBJ2-7	TGCGCCAGCAGCGAATCCTACGAGCAGTACTTC	CASSESYEQYF
-	TRBD1	17	TRBV29-1	TRBJ2-1	TGCAGCGTTGAAGATCAAAGGACAGGGGGCTATTGGGCTGAGCAGTTCTTC	CSVEDQRTGGYWAEQFF
-	-	12	TRBV6-6	TRBJ2-3	TGTGCCAGCAGTTTGACCACAGATACGCAGTATTTT	CASSLTTDTQYF
few	-	14	TRBV27	TRBJ2-3	TGTGCCAGCAGTTTAAGCAGGTGGGCAGATACGCAGTATTTT	CASSLSRWADTQYF
-	-	13	TRBV7-3	TRBJ2-3	TGTGCCAGCAGCCCACCGGGGCGAGATACGCAGTATTTT	CASSPPGRDTQYF
few	-	11	TRBV18	TRBJ2-5	TGTGCCAGCTCCCCTGGAGAGACCCAGTACTTC	CASSPGETQYF
few	TRBD2	16	TRBV5-4	TRBJ2-5	TGTGCCAGCAGCTTGGCCTTAGCGGGAGGGCAAGAGACCCAGTACTTC	CASSLALAGGQETQYF
few	TRBD1	14	TRBV6-6	TRBJ1-4	TGTGCCAGCAGTTACAGGGACAGGGGCGAAAAACTGTTTTTT	CASSYRDRGEKLFF
-	-	13	TRBV11-2	TRBJ2-5	TGTGCCAGCAACATTGGGGGGAGAGAGACCCAGTACTTC	CASNIGGRETQYF
-	TRBD2	13	TRBV18	TRBJ2-5	TGTGCCAGCTCACCGGGAGGGGAAGAGACCCAGTACTTC	CASSPGGEETQYF
few	-	15	TRBV7-9	TRBJ2-5	TGTGCCAGCAGCTCTGGGCTAGCGAGTTCGGAGACCCAGTACTTC	CASSSGLASSETQYF
-	TRBD1	14	TRBV11-2	TRBJ2-5	TGTGCCAGCAGCTTAGTTGACAGGGTACCGACCCAGTACTTC	CASSLVDRVPTQYF
few	-	14	TRBV19	TRBJ1-1	TGTGCCAGTAGCCTTCAGAGAGGCAGGGATGAAGCTTTCTTT	CASSLQRGRDEAFF
-	-	16	TRBV7-2	TRBJ2-3	TGTGCCAGCAGCCCGAGGGCCAGTCTCTACACAGATACGCAGTATTTT	CASSPRASLYTDTQYF
-	TRBD1	17	TRBV28	TRBJ1-5	TGTGCCAGCAGTCACGCAAACAGGGGGCAAAGGAATCAGCCCCAGCATTTT	CASSHANRGQRNQPQHF
few	-	14	TRBV4-3	TRBJ2-1	TGCGCCAGCAGCCAAGATCGGCGAGGGAATGAGCAGTTCTTC	CASSQDRRGNEQFF